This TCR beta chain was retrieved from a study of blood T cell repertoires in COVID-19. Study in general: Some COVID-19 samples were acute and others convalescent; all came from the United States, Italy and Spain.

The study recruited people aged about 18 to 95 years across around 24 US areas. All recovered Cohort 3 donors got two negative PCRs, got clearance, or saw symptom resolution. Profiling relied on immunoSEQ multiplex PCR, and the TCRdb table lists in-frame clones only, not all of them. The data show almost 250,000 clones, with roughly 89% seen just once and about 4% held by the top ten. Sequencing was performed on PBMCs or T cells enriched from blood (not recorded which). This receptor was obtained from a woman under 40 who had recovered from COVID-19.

The CDR3 DNA reads TGCGCCAGCAGCGTCCTAAACCAGGGACTAAGCAATGAGCAGTTCTTC. This codes for CASSVLNQGLSNEQFF. The chain has TRBV5-1 and TRBJ2-1, with 7 bases lining up with TRBD2. Germline values: CDR1 SGHRS, CDR2 YFSETQ. V was pared by 4 bases and J by 6 bases, with 13 bases of the junction left unmatched. The CDR3 is 16 residues long.